This T cell receptor beta chain was found in a study of T-cell reconstitution after alpha-beta-depleted transplantation in children. This clonotype showed up just a few times. Antigen unknown. It was with unique molecular identifiers that the TCRbeta library was prepared. MiXCR was run by TCRdb on the PCR reads, yielding one entry per CDR3 protein. The sample carries approximately 230,000 distinct CDR3 sequences, roughly a quarter recorded once. CDR3 size: 15 residues. CDR1 and CDR2 (germline): MGHRA, YSYEKL. The germline V and J ends were trimmed by 3 bases and 2 bases, with 12 bases remaining between them. Study observations and caveats: Recipient T cells and thymic progenitors that survived were the source of the high TCRbeta diversity seen at day 60 in some patients. The study reportedly traced alpha-beta T cells about two months after transplant to several hundred expanded graft clones.

The source of this sequence is a female patient aged 2-9 years who had a stem cell transplant for congenital amegakaryocytic thrombocytopenia, so the T cells may come from the graft donor. The specimen comprised PBMCs, mostly from graft donor cells, sampled 360 days after TCRalphabeta/CD19-depleted stem cell transplant. The V call is TRBV4-1, the J call TRBJ2-3; possibly TRBD2 for D (6 bases). CDR3 protein: CASSQPGDFTDTQYF. The CDR3 DNA reads as TGCGCCAGCAGCCAGCCGGGAGACTTCACAGATACGCAGTATTTT.